A selection of T cell receptor beta chains follows, all from one sample in a study of Graves' ophthalmopathy and Graves' hyperthyroidism. TCRdb fed the multiplex PCR reads into MiXCR, producing one record per CDR3 protein. The top ten clones hold approximately 7% of a sample with under 800,000 distinct CDR3 sequences, about 24% of them seen once. Material: peripheral blood. The receptors stem from a woman in her late teens or twenties with stable Graves' hyperthyroidism. Some clones in this sample may be carry-over from other donors' samples. The CDR3 runs from the conserved cysteine through the conserved F or W. A D gene is named only where the DNA matches it firmly. Only part of the rows carry a size: once, few, many, or a class if the clone is expanded.

d_call clone_size j_call v_call cdr3_nt cdr3_aa
. many TRBJ2-5 TRBV6-1 TGTGCCAGCAGCGGGACGTCGGAGACCCAGTACTTC CASSGTSETQYF
. few TRBJ1-5 TRBV9 TGTGTCAGCAGCTCAGGACAGACTAATAGCAATCAGCCCCAGCATTTT CVSSSGQTNSNQPQHF
TRBD2 many TRBJ2-7 TRBV6-2/TRBV6-3 TGTGCCAGCAGTTACTCTTCGGGACTAGGCTACGAGCAGTACTTC CASSYSSGLGYEQYF
. many TRBJ1-1 TRBV12-3/TRBV12-4 TGTGCCAGCAGTTTAGAGGGGGGAGCTTTCTTT CASSLEGGAFF
. . TRBJ1-5 TRBV24-1 TGTGCCACCAGTGATGGGCCTTTAATTGGGAGCAATCAGCCCCAGCATTTT CATSDGPLIGSNQPQHF
. many TRBJ1-5 TRBV20-1 TGCAGTGCTAGGGCCGGGTACAATCAGCCCCAGCATTTT CSARAGYNQPQHF
TRBD1 . TRBJ1-3 TRBV12-3/TRBV12-4 TGTGCCAGCAGGACCGATGGGACAGGTGGAAACACCATATATTTT CASRTDGTGGNTIYF
. . TRBJ1-5 TRBV12-3/TRBV12-4 TGTGCCAGCAGTTTTTCGGGGGGCAGTGGCAATCAGCCCCAGCATTTT CASSFSGGSGNQPQHF
. many TRBJ1-6 TRBV7-2 TGTGCCAGCAGCTTTGGGGAATATAATTCACCCCTCCACTTT CASSFGEYNSPLHF
. many TRBJ1-1 TRBV13 TGTGCCAGCAGCTTAGGTGGCAGCCGGGAGCCTGAAGCTTTCTTT CASSLGGSREPEAFF
TRBD1 many TRBJ2-7 TRBV6-4 TGTGCCAGCGGCTGGAAGGGACAGGCAACCTCCTTATACGAGCAGTACTTC CASGWKGQATSLYEQYF
. many TRBJ2-7 TRBV12-3/TRBV12-4 TGTGCCAGCAGCGGCGGCAGGGAGTATTTCTACGAGCAGTACTTC CASSGGREYFYEQYF
TRBD1 . TRBJ2-5 TRBV28 TGTGCCAGCAGTTTACTGGACAGGCCTTCTGTGGAGACCCAATACTTC CASSLLDRPSVETQYF
TRBD1 many TRBJ1-1 TRBV10-3 TGTGCCATCAGAGCATCCGGGACAGGGAACACTGAAGCTTTCTTT CAIRASGTGNTEAFF
TRBD1 few TRBJ2-5 TRBV20-1 TGCAGTGCTAGATTTCCCCTAGGACAGGGCGTGTCAGAGACCCAGTACTTC CSARFPLGQGVSETQYF
. many TRBJ2-7 TRBV29-1 TGCAGCGTTGATGGGGGCAAAAGCTCCTACGAGCAGTACTTC CSVDGGKSSYEQYF
. many TRBJ1-2 TRBV6-5 TGTGCCAGCAGTTACACTGGGAGGGGCGGCCATGAGGGCTACACCTTC CASSYTGRGGHEGYTF
TRBD1 few TRBJ2-5 TRBV28 TGTGCCAGCCGACAGGGGCGAGAGGCCCAGTACTTC CASRQGREAQYF
TRBD1 many TRBJ1-2 TRBV28 TGTGCCAGCAGCTCACAGGGGCATGGCTACACCTTC CASSSQGHGYTF
. many TRBJ1-1 TRBV5-1 TGCGCCAGCAGTTACAGGAACATGAACACTGAAGCTTTCTTT CASSYRNMNTEAFF
. many TRBJ2-2 TRBV18 TGTGCCAGCTCACCGCTCTCAGCAATCACCGGGGAGCTGTTTTTT CASSPLSAITGELFF
. . TRBJ1-6 TRBV27 TGTGCCAGCAGTTTAGCCAGGGGCCACCATAATTCACCCCTCCACTTT CASSLARGHHNSPLHF
. few TRBJ1-4 TRBV27 TGTGCCAGCAGGTTTAATGAAAAACTGTTTTTT CASRFNEKLFF
. . TRBJ2-1 TRBV2 TGTGCCAGCAGGCCGCAGGGCTATGAGCAGTTCTTC CASRPQGYEQFF
. many TRBJ2-5 TRBV10-3 TGTGCCATCAGTGGGCAGGGGCAAGAGACCCAGTACTTC CAISGQGQETQYF
. many TRBJ2-2 TRBV20-1 TGCAGTGCTAGAGTCTCGGGGACGAACACCGGGGAGCTGTTTTTT CSARVSGTNTGELFF
TRBD1 many TRBJ2-2 TRBV19 TGTGCCAGTAGGGTAACAGGGGCCGGGGAGCTGTTTTTT CASRVTGAGELFF
. many TRBJ2-5 TRBV6-2/TRBV6-3 TGTGCCAGCAGTTTCTCCCAGGGACGGAAAGAGACCCAGTACTTC CASSFSQGRKETQYF
. . TRBJ1-1 TRBV5-5 TGTGCCAGCAGCTTCAACGAGGGTAGCACTGAAGCTTTCTTT CASSFNEGSTEAFF
. . TRBJ2-7 TRBV12-3/TRBV12-4 TGTGCCAGCAGTTTAGGGGCCAGGAGTTACGAGCAGTACTTC CASSLGARSYEQYF
. . TRBJ1-6 TRBV6-5 TGTGCCAGCAGTTACCAGGTCGGCTCCTATAATTCACCCCTCCACTTT CASSYQVGSYNSPLHF
TRBD1 many TRBJ1-1 TRBV6-1 TGTGCCAGCAGTGACCACAGGGGAAACACTGAAGCTTTCTTT CASSDHRGNTEAFF
. . TRBJ2-7 TRBV7-9 TGTGCCAGCAGCCGCCGGGACACAAGCTCCTACGAGCAGTACTTC CASSRRDTSSYEQYF
TRBD2 many TRBJ2-5 TRBV11-2 TGTGCCAGCACGCACCTCCGGACTAGCAGAAAGACCCAGTACTTC CASTHLRTSRKTQYF
. . TRBJ1-1 TRBV11-2 TGTGCCAGCAGCGGGTGGGACATTGAAGCTTTCTTT CASSGWDIEAFF
. many TRBJ2-5 TRBV12-3/TRBV12-4 TGTGCCAGCAGCCAGGACGTGCAGCAGTACTTC CASSQDVQQYF
. many TRBJ2-2 TRBV5-5 TGTGCCAGCAGCTTGTTGTATCGGGTTGACACCGGGGAGCTGTTTTTT CASSLLYRVDTGELFF
. . TRBJ1-2 TRBV27 TGTGCCAGCAGTTTAGACTTCCGTCGTGGTGGCTACACCTTC CASSLDFRRGGYTF
. . TRBJ1-3 TRBV10-3 TGTGCCATCAGTGAGTCGGGGACATTCGGCAGTGGAAACACCATATATTTT CAISESGTFGSGNTIYF
TRBD2 few TRBJ2-7 TRBV30 TGTGCCTGGAGTTGGGGGGGGACGGCCTACGAGCAGTACTTC CAWSWGGTAYEQYF
. . TRBJ2-7 TRBV4-1 TGCGCCAGCAGGGGAGTGGATTCAAGACTCTACGAGCAGTACTTC CASRGVDSRLYEQYF
TRBD1 many TRBJ2-7 TRBV9 TGTGCCAGCAGCGTAGGGGACAGGGCCGAGGAGCAGTACTTC CASSVGDRAEEQYF
TRBD1 many TRBJ2-7 TRBV20-1 TGCAGTGCTAGAGACCCTTCCGGGACAGGGCTCGCCTACGAGCAGTACTTC CSARDPSGTGLAYEQYF
TRBD1 . TRBJ1-3 TRBV10-3 TGTGCCATCAGGAACGGACAGGTCGGGGGAAACACCATATATTTT CAIRNGQVGGNTIYF
. many TRBJ1-3 TRBV12-3/TRBV12-4 TGTGCCAGCACCCTCATGGGCGGTGGAAACACCATATATTTT CASTLMGGGNTIYF
. . TRBJ2-5 TRBV6-1 TGTGCCATCTCACCCGGACTACTGGGGGGCCAAGAGACCCAGTACTTC CAISPGLLGGQETQYF
. many TRBJ2-2 TRBV27 TGTGCCAGCAGTACCCCGATGGGGGGCCACACCGGGGAGCTGTTTTTT CASSTPMGGHTGELFF
. . TRBJ1-5 TRBV16 TGTGCCAGCAGCCAAGGGGGACCGGATCAGCCCCAGCATTTT CASSQGGPDQPQHF
. many TRBJ1-2 TRBV6-5 TGTGCCAGCAGTCTCCGGATAGCTAACTATGGCTACACCTTC CASSLRIANYGYTF
TRBD1 many TRBJ2-7 TRBV6-1 TGTGCCAGCAGTGGCTCGGGACAGGGTATGTACGAGCAGTACTTC CASSGSGQGMYEQYF
. many TRBJ1-1 TRBV12-3/TRBV12-4 TGTGCCAGCAGAGCGGCCCGGCACACTGAAGCTTTCTTT CASRAARHTEAFF
TRBD2 many TRBJ2-5 TRBV11-2 TGTGCCAGCAGCCGAGTAGCGGGTACCCAAGAGACCCAGTACTTC CASSRVAGTQETQYF
. many TRBJ1-1 TRBV20-1 TGCAGTGCCCCTCCTCCCGCCAGGGCTGCGACCACTGAAGCTTTCTTT CSAPPPARAATTEAFF
. many TRBJ2-3 TRBV10-3 TGTGCCATCAGTGAATTCGGCGGTAGCACAGATACGCAGTATTTT CAISEFGGSTDTQYF